These 3 T cell receptor beta chains were sequenced from one sample in a study of cytomegalovirus exposure and HLA in healthy donors. PCR used 60 Vbeta primers and 13 Jbeta primers. Assay: immunoSEQ multiplex PCR; the TCRdb copy retains only in-frame clones and omits some. The sample records about 86,000 clones, nearly 80% being singletons. Specimen: PBMCs. The receptors come from a female donor in good health and CMV-seronegative.

This clone appeared once. This chain uses TRBV6-6 with TRBJ1-5, with 9 nucleotides matching TRBD1. This CDR3 contains 12 residues. Germline assignment: CDR1 MNHNY and CDR2 SVGAGI (reference sequence). V dropped 5 bases and J dropped 14; count of bases not matched to a gene: 7. The CDR3, as DNA: TGTGCCAGCAGTGCAAGACAGGGGGAGGAGCATTTT. Translating gives CASSARQGEEHF.

The rearrangement uses TRBV7-9 and TRBJ1-4, with D tentatively TRBD1 (5 bases). Per the germline V gene, CDR1 is SEHNR and CDR2 is FQNEAQ (reference sequence). The CDR3 sequence is 14 residues long. Trimming took off 0 bases at V and 8 bases at J, with 10 bases between the two ends. CDR3 nucleotide sequence: TGTGCCAGCAGCTTAGCCAGGGAGGGGGAAAAACTGTTTTTT. This sequence encodes CASSLAREGEKLFF.

This clone has just a few counts. The chain recombines TRBV5-4 with TRBJ1-6; tentatively, D is TRBD1 (6 bases). CDR1 and CDR2 (germline): SGHNT, YYREEE (reference sequence). V shed 4 bases and J shed 10 bases, with 18 bases lying between them. The CDR3 covers 15 residues. CDR3 bases: TGTGCCAGCAGCCCCGGCCGGGGGGCAGGGTCACCCCTCCACTTT. Protein sequence: CASSPGRGAGSPLHF.